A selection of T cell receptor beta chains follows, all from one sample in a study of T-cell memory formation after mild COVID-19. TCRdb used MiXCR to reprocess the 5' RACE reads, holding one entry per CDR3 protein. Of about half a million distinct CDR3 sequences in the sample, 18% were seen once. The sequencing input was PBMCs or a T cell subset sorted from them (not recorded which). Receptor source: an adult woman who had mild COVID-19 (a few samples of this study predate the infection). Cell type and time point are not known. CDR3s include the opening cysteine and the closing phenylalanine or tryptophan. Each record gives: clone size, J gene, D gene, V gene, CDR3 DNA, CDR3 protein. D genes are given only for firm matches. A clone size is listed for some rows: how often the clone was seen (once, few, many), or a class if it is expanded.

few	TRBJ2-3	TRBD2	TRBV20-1	TGCAGTGCTAGAGATCCGGGGAGGGCCACAGATACGCAGTATTTT	CSARDPGRATDTQYF
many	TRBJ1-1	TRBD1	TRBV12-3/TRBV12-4	TGTGCCAGCAGCCTGGCTCTAGGACAGGGGTACACTGAAGCTTTCTTT	CASSLALGQGYTEAFF
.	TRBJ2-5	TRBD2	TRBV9	TGTGCCAGCAGCGCTGTAGTAGGGGGACTAGCGGGATTAGAAGAGACCCAGTACTTC	CASSAVVGGLAGLEETQYF
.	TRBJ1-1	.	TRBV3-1	TGTGCCAGCAGCCAAGGGGAAGCGGCAGGGAAGGCTTTCTTT	CASSQGEAAGKAFF
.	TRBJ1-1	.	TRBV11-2	TGTGCCAGCAGCTGGGGGACCGCCACTGAAGCTTTCTTT	CASSWGTATEAFF
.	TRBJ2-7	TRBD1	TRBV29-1	TGCAGCGTTCAACTCGACAGGGCCACTAGAGGGGAGCAGTACTTC	CSVQLDRATRGEQYF
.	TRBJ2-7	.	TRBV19	TGTGCCAGTAGTATCGGCCGAGCAGCTACCTACGAGCAGTACTTC	CASSIGRAATYEQYF
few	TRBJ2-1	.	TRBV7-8	TGTGCCAGCAGCTTAGGGGGCAAGGTATCCTACAATGAGCAGTTCTTC	CASSLGGKVSYNEQFF
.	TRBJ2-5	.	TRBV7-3	TGTGCCAGCAGCTTAACCCCTTGGGGCCAAGAGACCCAGTACTTC	CASSLTPWGQETQYF
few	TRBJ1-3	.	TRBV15	TGTGCCACCAGCAGAGATCCAGCCGACTCTGGAAACACCATATATTTT	CATSRDPADSGNTIYF
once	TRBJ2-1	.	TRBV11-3	TGTGCCAGCAGCGGACGGAACTACAATGAGCAGTTCTTC	CASSGRNYNEQFF
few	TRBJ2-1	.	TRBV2	TGTGCCAGCAGTGAAACCCGGGGATCCTACAATGAGCAGTTCTTC	CASSETRGSYNEQFF
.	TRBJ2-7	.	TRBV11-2	TGTGCCAGCACCCCACAAACCTACGAGCAGTACTTC	CASTPQTYEQYF
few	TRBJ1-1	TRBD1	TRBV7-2	TGTGCCAGCAGCTTGTCCGGGACAGGGGGAGCTGGGGGTGAAGCTTTCTTT	CASSLSGTGGAGGEAFF
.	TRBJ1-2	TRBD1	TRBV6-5	TGTGCCAGCCGGACAGGGGCCAACTATGGCTACACCTTC	CASRTGANYGYTF
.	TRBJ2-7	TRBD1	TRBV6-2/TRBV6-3	TGTGCCAGCAGTTACCCTGGCGGGACAGGGGTCTCCTACGAGCAGTACTTC	CASSYPGGTGVSYEQYF
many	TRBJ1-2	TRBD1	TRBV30	TGTGCCTGGAAACCCCGACAGGGAGGGGATGGCTATGGCTACACCTTC	CAWKPRQGGDGYGYTF
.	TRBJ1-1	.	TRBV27	TGTGCCAGCAGTCCCTTGGGGGCTCAGAACACTGAAGCTTTCTTT	CASSPLGAQNTEAFF
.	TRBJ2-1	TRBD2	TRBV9	TGTGCCAGCAGCGTAGGGCTAGCGGGACTCTACAATGAGCAGTTCTTC	CASSVGLAGLYNEQFF
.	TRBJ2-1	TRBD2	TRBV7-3	TGTGCCAGCAGCTCTGCGGGCGGGGGGGCCTGGGAGCAGTTCTTC	CASSSAGGGAWEQFF
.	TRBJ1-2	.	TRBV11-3	TGTGCCAGCAGCCCCGGACGAAGCGTGAGCTATGGCTACACCTTC	CASSPGRSVSYGYTF
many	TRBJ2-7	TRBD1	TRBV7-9	TGTGCCAGCAGCGTAAACCCCGGGACAGCAACCTACGAGCAGTACTTC	CASSVNPGTATYEQYF
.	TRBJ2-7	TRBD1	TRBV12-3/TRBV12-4	TGTGCCAGCAGCCACCCGGGACAGCCATACGAGCAGTACTTC	CASSHPGQPYEQYF
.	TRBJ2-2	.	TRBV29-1	TGCAGCGTTGCAACCCAGGGAAACACCGGGGAGCTGTTTTTT	CSVATQGNTGELFF
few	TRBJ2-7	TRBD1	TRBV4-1	TGCGCCAGCAGCCAAGACGTCAGGGGGTACGAGCAGTACTTC	CASSQDVRGYEQYF
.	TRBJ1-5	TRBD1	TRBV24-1	TGTGCCACCAGTGATCACGGACAGGGTAAGCCCCAGCATTTT	CATSDHGQGKPQHF
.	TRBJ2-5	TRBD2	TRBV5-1	TGCGCCAGCAGATCGGGACTAGCGGGTGAAGAGACCCAGTACTTC	CASRSGLAGEETQYF
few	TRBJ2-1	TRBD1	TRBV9	TGTGCCAGCAGCGGGATTGGGACAGGGGGGAACAATGAGCAGTTCTTC	CASSGIGTGGNNEQFF
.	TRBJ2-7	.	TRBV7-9	TGTGCCAGCAGCTCACAGGCGAGCTCCTACGAGCAGTACTTC	CASSSQASSYEQYF
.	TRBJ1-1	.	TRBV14	TGTGCCAGCAGCCAAGATCTAGGGGAATTGAACACTGAAGCTTTCTTT	CASSQDLGELNTEAFF
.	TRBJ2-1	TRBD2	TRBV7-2	TGTGCCAGCAGCTTAGTTGGGACTAGCGGGATCAGCTCCTACAATGAGCAGTTCTTC	CASSLVGTSGISSYNEQFF
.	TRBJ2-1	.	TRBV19	TGTGCCAGTAGTCTTGACGTCTACAATGAGCAGTTCTTC	CASSLDVYNEQFF
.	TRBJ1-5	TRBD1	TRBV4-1	TGCGCCAGCAGCCAGGGACAGGTTGCGCGGCCCCAGCATTTT	CASSQGQVARPQHF
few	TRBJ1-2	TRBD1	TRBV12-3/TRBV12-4	TGTGCCAGCAGTTTACGACAGGGAACTCTATTTGGCTACACCTTC	CASSLRQGTLFGYTF
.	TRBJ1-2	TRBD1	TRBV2	TGTGCCAGCAGCTATGTCGACAGGGGATATGGCTACACCTTC	CASSYVDRGYGYTF
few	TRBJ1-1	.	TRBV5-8	TGTGCCAGCAGCTTGGACTTCGGGGGAGCATTCCGGGGCACTGAAGCTTTCTTT	CASSLDFGGAFRGTEAFF
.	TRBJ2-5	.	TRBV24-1	TGTGCCACCAGTGATCCGCGGGGACCTCAAGAGACCCAGTACTTC	CATSDPRGPQETQYF
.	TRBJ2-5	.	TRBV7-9	TGTGCCAGCAGCTTGGGAGCGGATTCGTACTTC	CASSLGADSYF
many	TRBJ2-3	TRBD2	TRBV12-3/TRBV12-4	TGTGCCAGCATAGCGGGGACCACAGATACGCAGTATTTT	CASIAGTTDTQYF
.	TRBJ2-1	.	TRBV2	TGTGCCAGCAGTGAAGGGGTAATCTTC	CASSEGVIF
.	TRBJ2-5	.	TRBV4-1	TGCGCCAGCAGCCAAGGTCAGCTGGAGACCCAGTACTTC	CASSQGQLETQYF
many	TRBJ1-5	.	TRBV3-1	TGTGCCAGCAGCCAAGTCGGTGGGGTTCAGCATTTT	CASSQVGGVQHF
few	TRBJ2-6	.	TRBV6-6	TGTGCCAGCAGGAAGAGCTCTGGGGCCAACGTCCTGACTTTC	CASRKSSGANVLTF